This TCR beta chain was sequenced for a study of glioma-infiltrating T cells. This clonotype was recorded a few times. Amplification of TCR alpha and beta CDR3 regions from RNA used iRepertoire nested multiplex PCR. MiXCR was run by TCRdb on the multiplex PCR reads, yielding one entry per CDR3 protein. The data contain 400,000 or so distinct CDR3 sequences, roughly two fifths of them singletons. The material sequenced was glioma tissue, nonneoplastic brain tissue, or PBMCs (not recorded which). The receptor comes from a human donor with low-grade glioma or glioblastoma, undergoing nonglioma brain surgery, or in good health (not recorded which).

This CDR3 reads CATAGGSLIDTQYF. The CDR3, as DNA: TGTGCCACCGCAGGCGGGAGTTTGATAGATACGCAGTATTTT. The chain joins TRBV12-3 or TRBV12-4 to TRBJ2-3; TRBD2 matches 7 bases. This CDR3 comprises 14 residues. V shed 10 bases, J shed 5 bases, and the junction held 12 bases outside the gene matches.